The rows below give T cell receptor beta chains drawn from one sample of a study of shared clonotypes between healthy human individuals. TCRdb keeps only in-frame clones here, not all; method: immunoSEQ multiplex PCR. The sample has some 1,100,000 clones, 75% to 85% seen once. Sequenced sample: memory CD4+ T cells from PBMCs. These receptors were taken from a man aged 18-30 years in good health. Some clones in this sample may be carry-over from other donors' samples. Both conserved end residues are part of each CDR3. D genes are given only for firm matches. Only part of the rows carry a size: once, few, many, or a class if the clone is expanded.

v_call: TRBV28; d_call: -; j_call: TRBJ1-3; clone_size: -; cdr3_nt: TGTGCCAGCAGTTTGCGGAGAATCTCTGGAAACACCATATATTTT; cdr3_aa: CASSLRRISGNTIYF
v_call: TRBV18; d_call: -; j_call: TRBJ2-7; clone_size: -; cdr3_nt: TGTGCCAGCTCACCTGCGGCCTTCAACTACGAGCAGTACTTC; cdr3_aa: CASSPAAFNYEQYF
v_call: TRBV9; d_call: TRBD2; j_call: TRBJ2-3; clone_size: -; cdr3_nt: TGTGCCAGCAATAGCGGGGCCCCAGATACGCAGTATTTT; cdr3_aa: CASNSGAPDTQYF
v_call: TRBV5-6; d_call: TRBD2; j_call: TRBJ2-1; clone_size: -; cdr3_nt: TGTGCCAGCAGTCCCGGGGCTAGCGGGCCCTACAATGAGCAGTTCTTC; cdr3_aa: CASSPGASGPYNEQFF
v_call: TRBV7-9; d_call: -; j_call: TRBJ2-6; clone_size: -; cdr3_nt: TGTGCCAGCAGCTCTCGAACAGGAGCTGGGGCCAACGTCCTGACTTTC; cdr3_aa: CASSSRTGAGANVLTF
v_call: TRBV28; d_call: TRBD1; j_call: TRBJ2-5; clone_size: once; cdr3_nt: TGTGCCAGCAGTTCCAGGGGGCTCGAGACCCAGTACTTC; cdr3_aa: CASSSRGLETQYF
v_call: TRBV7-9; d_call: TRBD1; j_call: TRBJ2-3; clone_size: -; cdr3_nt: TGTGCCAGCAGCCCTCGGGACAGGGAGGCGCAGTATTTT; cdr3_aa: CASSPRDREAQYF
v_call: TRBV28; d_call: -; j_call: TRBJ1-1; clone_size: few; cdr3_nt: TGTGCCAGCAGTTTGAGGGTGGGGGGGTACACTGAAGCTTTCTTT; cdr3_aa: CASSLRVGGYTEAFF
v_call: TRBV6-4; d_call: -; j_call: TRBJ2-2; clone_size: many; cdr3_nt: TGTGCCAGCAGCCCGACAGGGAGCGGGAGAGATACCGGGGAGCTGTTTTTT; cdr3_aa: CASSPTGSGRDTGELFF
v_call: TRBV5-1; d_call: -; j_call: TRBJ2-7; clone_size: -; cdr3_nt: TGCGCCAGCAGTCGGGATCGGGGCGAGCAGTACTTC; cdr3_aa: CASSRDRGEQYF
v_call: TRBV2; d_call: -; j_call: TRBJ1-5; clone_size: few; cdr3_nt: TGTGCCAGCAATGCAGATAGCAATCAGCCCCAGCATTTT; cdr3_aa: CASNADSNQPQHF
v_call: TRBV12-5; d_call: TRBD1; j_call: TRBJ2-5; clone_size: -; cdr3_nt: TGTGCTAGTGGTTGGACAGGGGGACAGACCCAGTACTTC; cdr3_aa: CASGWTGGQTQYF
v_call: TRBV29-1; d_call: -; j_call: TRBJ1-1; clone_size: -; cdr3_nt: TGCAGCGTTGTGAAACAGCCGAACACTGAAGCTTTCTTT; cdr3_aa: CSVVKQPNTEAFF
v_call: TRBV18; d_call: -; j_call: TRBJ2-2; clone_size: -; cdr3_nt: TGTGCCAGCCGCCGACAGTACGCGAACACCGGGGAGCTGTTTTTT; cdr3_aa: CASRRQYANTGELFF
v_call: TRBV15; d_call: TRBD1; j_call: TRBJ1-4; clone_size: -; cdr3_nt: TGTGCCACCAGCAGAGAGGGGACAGGGGGCTTGGAAAAACTGTTTTTT; cdr3_aa: CATSREGTGGLEKLFF
v_call: TRBV18; d_call: -; j_call: TRBJ1-1; clone_size: few; cdr3_nt: TGTGCCAGCTCACCAACCGGGGCTGCTGAAGCTTTCTTT; cdr3_aa: CASSPTGAAEAFF
v_call: TRBV19; d_call: TRBD2; j_call: TRBJ2-7; clone_size: -; cdr3_nt: TGTGCCAGTAGTATATCCTTCCTAGCGGCTTACTACGAGCAGTACTTC; cdr3_aa: CASSISFLAAYYEQYF
v_call: TRBV5-1; d_call: -; j_call: TRBJ2-7; clone_size: -; cdr3_nt: TGCGCCAGCAGCTTGACTGGGCGAGAGCAGTACTTC; cdr3_aa: CASSLTGREQYF
v_call: TRBV9; d_call: -; j_call: TRBJ2-2; clone_size: -; cdr3_nt: TGTGCCAGCAGCGTGCAGGGTAACACCGGGGAGCTGTTTTTT; cdr3_aa: CASSVQGNTGELFF
v_call: TRBV14; d_call: -; j_call: TRBJ1-3; clone_size: once; cdr3_nt: TGTGCCAGCAGCCGGGATCTTGGAGGTTCTGGAAACACCATATATTTT; cdr3_aa: CASSRDLGGSGNTIYF
v_call: TRBV7-2; d_call: TRBD2; j_call: TRBJ2-1; clone_size: -; cdr3_nt: TGTGCCAGCAGCAGGACCGGACTAGCGGGAGGCAGTGAGCAGTTCTTC; cdr3_aa: CASSRTGLAGGSEQFF
v_call: TRBV5-1; d_call: TRBD1; j_call: TRBJ1-2; clone_size: once; cdr3_nt: TGCGCCAGCAGCCGCAACCGGGACAGGGGGAACTATGGCTACACCTTC; cdr3_aa: CASSRNRDRGNYGYTF
v_call: TRBV5-1; d_call: TRBD1; j_call: TRBJ1-1; clone_size: -; cdr3_nt: TGCGCCAGCAGCCCTGGACAGGGGGCGCGGAACACTGAAGCTTTCTTT; cdr3_aa: CASSPGQGARNTEAFF
v_call: TRBV2; d_call: -; j_call: TRBJ1-5; clone_size: -; cdr3_nt: TGTGCCAGCAGTGAATGGACTTCTACTCAGCCCCAGCATTTT; cdr3_aa: CASSEWTSTQPQHF
v_call: TRBV28; d_call: -; j_call: TRBJ2-7; clone_size: -; cdr3_nt: TGTGCCAGCAGTTTTCAGAGGGAGGACCTCTACGAGCAGTACTTC; cdr3_aa: CASSFQREDLYEQYF
v_call: TRBV13; d_call: -; j_call: TRBJ2-3; clone_size: -; cdr3_nt: TGTGCCAGCAGCCAAGGGGGGACAGATACGCAGTATTTT; cdr3_aa: CASSQGGTDTQYF
v_call: TRBV9; d_call: TRBD1; j_call: TRBJ2-1; clone_size: -; cdr3_nt: TGTGCCAGCAGAAGGGGGCAGGGTCTAGGCAATGAGCAGTTCTTC; cdr3_aa: CASRRGQGLGNEQFF
v_call: TRBV7-8; d_call: -; j_call: TRBJ2-3; clone_size: -; cdr3_nt: TGTGCCAGCAGCTACAGAGTCCAGGGGCAAGATACGCAGTATTTT; cdr3_aa: CASSYRVQGQDTQYF
v_call: TRBV7-2; d_call: -; j_call: TRBJ1-5; clone_size: -; cdr3_nt: TGTGCCAGCAGCGGTGGACCCACCCAGCCCCAGCATTTT; cdr3_aa: CASSGGPTQPQHF
v_call: TRBV18; d_call: -; j_call: TRBJ2-1; clone_size: -; cdr3_nt: TGTGCCAGCTCACCCCTTGGATGGGACAATGAGCAGTTCTTC; cdr3_aa: CASSPLGWDNEQFF
v_call: TRBV7-2; d_call: TRBD1; j_call: TRBJ1-2; clone_size: -; cdr3_nt: TGTGCCAGCAGCGCCGTGGGGACAGGCGGTGGCTACACCTTC; cdr3_aa: CASSAVGTGGGYTF
v_call: TRBV7-9; d_call: -; j_call: TRBJ1-5; clone_size: -; cdr3_nt: TGTGCCAGCAGCTTATCCTCGGCCGCGGGTAATCAGCCCCAGCATTTT; cdr3_aa: CASSLSSAAGNQPQHF
v_call: TRBV7-9; d_call: -; j_call: TRBJ1-1; clone_size: -; cdr3_nt: TGTGCCAGCAGCTTAGCAGGTGGTGAAGCTTTCTTT; cdr3_aa: CASSLAGGEAFF
v_call: TRBV9; d_call: TRBD2; j_call: TRBJ2-3; clone_size: -; cdr3_nt: TGTGCCAGCACCGTAGGATTAGCGGGTAGCACAGATACGCAGTATTTT; cdr3_aa: CASTVGLAGSTDTQYF
v_call: TRBV30; d_call: -; j_call: TRBJ2-1; clone_size: -; cdr3_nt: TGTGCCTGGAGTGTACTTGGCAGCTCCTACAATGAGCAGTTCTTC; cdr3_aa: CAWSVLGSSYNEQFF
v_call: TRBV28; d_call: -; j_call: TRBJ2-5; clone_size: -; cdr3_nt: TGTGCCAGCAGTTTATTAGAGACCCAGTACTTC; cdr3_aa: CASSLLETQYF